Listed here are 27 T cell receptor beta chains from one sample, sequenced in a study of blood T cell repertoires in COVID-19. Measured with immunoSEQ multiplex PCR; TCRdb has only the in-frame clones, and not every one. The table has about 93,000 clones, about 90% seen once. Sequenced: peripheral blood. These receptors came from a human donor with active COVID-19. The donor label of this sample is uncertain.

The V and J genes are TRBV19 and TRBJ2-6; a possible D gene is TRBD1 (6 bases). The germline V and J ends were trimmed by 4 bases and 2 bases, with 12 bases remaining between them. Germline values: CDR1 LNHDA, CDR2 SQIVND (reference sequence). The CDR3 spans 16 residues. CDR3 DNA: TGTGCCAGTAGTACCGGCAGGGGTCCTGGGGCCAACGTCCTGACTTTC. Translating it yields CASSTGRGPGANVLTF.

V usage is TRBV4-1 and J usage is TRBJ2-1, with a possible D match to TRBD2 (6 bases). CDR1 is MGHRA and CDR2 is YSYEKL in the germline V gene. CDR3 size: 15 residues. The V end lost 1 base, the J end lost 3 bases, and 10 bases lay between the germline ends. CDR3 nucleotide sequence: TGCGCCAGCAGCCAAGGGGGGGACTTCTACAATGAGCAGTTCTTC. This sequence encodes CASSQGGDFYNEQFF.

The chain carries TRBV5-1 and TRBJ1-2; TRBD1 matches at 7 bases. CDR3 length: 12 amino acids. With V trimmed by 4 bases and J by 6 bases, 3 bases remained unmatched. Germline V gene sequence: CDR1 SGHRS, CDR2 YFSETQ. CDR3 in amino acids: CASSQDRDGYTF. The CDR3 DNA is TGCGCCAGCAGCCAAGACAGGGATGGCTACACCTTC.

The CDR3 protein is CAFQGILSHEQFF. CDR3 sequence (DNA): TGTGCCTTCCAGGGTATCCTGTCCCATGAGCAGTTCTTC. The chain recombines TRBV30 with TRBJ2-1; D perhaps matches TRBD1 (5 bases). V was shortened by 7 bases and J by 8 bases, with 18 bases between the two germline ends. The CDR3 sequence is 13 residues long. CDR1 GTSNPN and CDR2 SVGIG come from the germline V gene (reference sequence).

The chain recombines TRBV19 with TRBJ1-3; no firm D call. The germline V and J ends were trimmed by 7 bases and 0 bases, with 16 bases remaining between them. Germline CDR1 reads LNHDA; CDR2 reads SQIVND (reference sequence). The CDR3 is made up of 16 amino acids. This CDR3 is CASTGGRMSSGNTIYF. Written as DNA, the CDR3 is TGTGCCAGTACCGGAGGGAGGATGAGCTCTGGAAACACCATATATTTT.

For the CDR3, the DNA is TGTGCCACCCGGGGGGAGTGGAGGGGCTACACCTTC. This sequence encodes CATRGEWRGYTF. The V and J genes are TRBV2 and TRBJ1-2; possibly TRBD1 for D (5 bases). The CDR3 contains 12 residues. Per germline, CDR1 SNHLY and CDR2 FYNNEI. Trimming took 10 bases from V and 8 from J, leaving 17 bases between them.

This clone has only one observation. The V gene is TRBV14, the J gene TRBJ1-1, with D unresolved. Looked up from germline, CDR1 is SGHDN and CDR2 is FVKESK. The CDR3 covers 14 residues. With 0 bases removed from V and 6 bases from J, the gap between germline ends came to 11 bases. CDR3 amino acids: CASSQELSVPEAFF. CDR3 in DNA: TGTGCCAGCAGCCAAGAGTTGTCGGTACCTGAAGCTTTCTTT.

This clone has more than one count but fewer than ten. J is TRBJ2-1 and V is TRBV2, with TRBD2 matching over 14 bases. There are 17 residues in the CDR3. V was pared by 5 bases and J by 4 bases, with 7 bases of the junction left unmatched. The germline V gene has CDR1 SNHLY and CDR2 FYNNEI. This CDR3 is CASSYSGLAGVYNEQFF. In DNA form, the CDR3 reads TGTGCCAGCAGTTATTCGGGACTAGCGGGGGTTTACAATGAGCAGTTCTTC.

The CDR3 DNA sequence: TGTGCCACCAGCAGAGATCAAGGGGAAGAAAAACTGTTTTTT. Its translation: CATSRDQGEEKLFF. The chain recombines TRBV15 with TRBJ1-4, with D perhaps TRBD1 (5 bases). Trimming removed 0 bases at V and 8 bases at J, with 10 bases between. CDR3 length equals 14 residues. Germline lookup yields CDR1 LNHNV and CDR2 YYDKDF (reference sequence).

The chain combines TRBV7-2 with TRBJ2-7; D ambiguous. The CDR3 has 13 amino acids. The germline gives CDR1 SGHTA, CDR2 FQGNSA. Trimming removed 5 bases from V and 3 bases from J, with 11 bases in between. The CDR3 coding sequence is TGTGCCAGCAGCGAACAATTATACTACGAGCAGTACTTC. Translation: CASSEQLYYEQYF.

The chain is built from TRBV19 and TRBJ2-3; TRBD2 matches at 10 bases. Trimming removed 1 base from V and 4 bases from J; junction bases left unmatched: 8. The CDR3 covers 17 residues. Per germline, CDR1 LNHDA and CDR2 SQIVND (reference sequence). The CDR3 loop is CASSIAQSGGAPDTQYF. The DNA for the CDR3 is TGTGCCAGTAGTATAGCCCAAAGCGGGGGGGCCCCAGATACGCAGTATTTT.

The chain combines TRBV7-8 with TRBJ1-5; a possible D gene is TRBD1 (6 bases). The germline V gene has CDR1 SGHVS and CDR2 FQNEAQ. Trimming left V 5 bases short and J 3 bases short, with 11 bases between. The CDR3 runs 14 residues. CDR3 region: CASSQRDINQPQHF. The CDR3 bases are TGTGCCAGCAGCCAGCGGGACATCAATCAGCCCCAGCATTTT.

The chain carries TRBV7-2 and TRBJ2-1; tentatively, D is TRBD2 (5 bases). Looked up from germline, CDR1 is SGHTA and CDR2 is FQGNSA. V was pared by 1 base and J by 0 bases, with 19 bases between. The CDR3 contains 19 residues. CDR3 amino acids: CASSLVGDFTPLSYNEQFF. CDR3 DNA: TGTGCCAGCAGCTTAGTGGGAGACTTCACTCCCCTCTCCTACAATGAGCAGTTCTTC.

J is TRBJ2-7 and V is TRBV18; 7 bases are shared with TRBD1. V was clipped by 4 bases and J by 3 bases; unmatched bases: 6. The CDR3 has 14 residues. Germline CDR1 reads KGHSH; CDR2 reads LQKENI. The CDR3 nucleotides read TGTGCCAGCTCACTGAAACAGGGGAGCTACGAGCAGTACTTC. Encoded protein: CASSLKQGSYEQYF.

This clone was seen only once. The chain couples TRBV2 to TRBJ1-4; the match to TRBD1 covers 7 bases. Losses at the gene ends were 5 bases for V and 8 bases for J; bases not matched to a gene: 5. This CDR3 region has 13 residues. Germline loops: CDR1 SNHLY, CDR2 FYNNEI. The CDR3 DNA follows: TGTGCCAGCAGTCGGGACAGTTTCGAAAAACTGTTTTTT. Its translation: CASSRDSFEKLFF.

The rearrangement links TRBV19 to TRBJ2-7; 8 positions agree with TRBD1. The CDR3 covers 15 residues. In germline, CDR1 is LNHDA, CDR2 SQIVND (reference sequence). The trim removed 0 bases at V and 2 bases at J, leaving 3 bases unmatched. CDR3 sequence reads: CASSIDGQGTYEQYF. The CDR3 region has the DNA TGTGCCAGTAGTATAGATGGACAGGGTACCTACGAGCAGTACTTC.

A note on this clone: Sequence at one end of the junction differs from germline and may be a read error. CDR3 coding DNA: TGTGCCAGCAGTTCCCCGGGAGACTTAGGGGGCTCCTATGAGCAGTACTTC. Its protein is CASSSPGDLGGSYEQYF. The chain combines TRBV27 with TRBJ2-7, with D possibly TRBD1 on 7 matching bases. CDR1 and CDR2 (germline): MNHEY, SMNVEV (reference sequence). The CDR3 has 17 residues.

The genes are TRBV6-5 and TRBJ2-3; no clear D gene. Germline V gene sequence: CDR1 MNHEY, CDR2 SVGAGI. The CDR3 has 13 amino acids. V was pared by 9 bases and J by 1 base, with 11 bases between. The CDR3 DNA reads TGTGCCAGTCGTCACGAGGGCACAGATACGCAGTATTTT. Translated: CASRHEGTDTQYF.

This chain's CDR3 is CASATGTAAYEQYF. The CDR3 DNA reads as TGTGCCAGTGCTACCGGGACAGCAGCCTACGAGCAGTACTTC. The rearrangement joins TRBV19 to TRBJ2-7, with 7 bases aligning to TRBD1. Germline loops: CDR1 LNHDA, CDR2 SQIVND (reference sequence). After removal of 8 bases from V and 2 bases from J, the junction contained 9 bases not matched to a gene. CDR3 length: 14 residues.

The genes are TRBV5-4 and TRBJ2-5, with TRBD2 identical over 7 bases. V shed 4 bases, J shed 4 bases, and the junction held 7 bases outside the gene matches. CDR1 is SGHNT, CDR2 YYREEE, per germline (reference sequence). The CDR3 totals 14 residues. This CDR3 reads CASSDPAGVETQYF. Here the CDR3 DNA reads TGTGCCAGCAGCGACCCTGCGGGGGTAGAGACCCAGTACTTC.

This chain connects TRBV7-9 to TRBJ1-6, with 7 nucleotides matching TRBD1. Trimming removed 5 bases from V and 8 bases from J; junction bases left unmatched: 3. In germline, CDR1 is SEHNR, CDR2 FQNEAQ (reference sequence). The CDR3 is made up of 13 amino acids. CDR3 bases: TGTGCCAGCAGCCAAGACAGGGATTCACCCCTCCACTTT. The encoded protein is CASSQDRDSPLHF. The complete variable domain, with remaining parts taken from reference TRBV7-9 and TRBJ1-6, reads DTGVSQNPRHKITKRGQNVTFRCDPISEHNRLYWYRQTLGQGPEFLTYFQNEAQLEKSRLLSDRFSAERPKGSFSTLEIQRTEQGDSAMYLCASSQDRDSPLHFGNGTRLTVT.

This clone has more than one count but fewer than ten. The V call is TRBV5-6, the J call TRBJ2-3; D might be TRBD1 (6 bases). Trimming took 2 bases from V and 8 from J, leaving 15 bases between them. This CDR3 is 14 amino acids long. Germline assignment: CDR1 SGHDT and CDR2 YYEEEE. The chain's CDR3 is CASSLLGQPATQYF. The CDR3 DNA sequence: TGTGCCAGCAGCTTATTGGGACAACCCGCTACGCAGTATTTT.

The rearrangement uses TRBV7-8 and TRBJ1-2; 8 nucleotides align to TRBD1. The CDR3 is 16 amino acids. Germline-derived CDR1 and CDR2 are SGHVS and FQNEAQ. The ends lost 5 bases at V and 4 bases at J; junction bases unmatched: 12. CDR3 sequence: CASSPRRTGQVYGYTF. In DNA, the CDR3 is TGTGCCAGCAGCCCCCGTAGGACAGGGCAAGTCTATGGCTACACCTTC.

This clone was seen more than once but under ten times. The chain links TRBV11-3 to TRBJ2-7; D ambiguous. Trimming stripped 5 bases from V and 8 bases from J, with 16 bases between. The CDR3 runs to 13 residues. CDR1 and CDR2 (germline): SGHNT, YENEEA. CDR3 bases: TGTGCCAGCAGCCGGTCGGGTACCTCGAAGCAGTACTTC. Amino acids: CASSRSGTSKQYF.

This sequence joins TRBV2 and TRBJ2-3, with D maybe TRBD1 (6 bases). The germline V gene has CDR1 SNHLY and CDR2 FYNNEI. Trimming pared 10 bases from V and 2 bases from J, leaving 22 bases between. CDR3 length: 16 amino acids. In nucleotides, the CDR3 is TGTGCCACCTCGGATCTATCTCAGGGGACCACAGATACGCAGTATTTT. It is translated as CATSDLSQGTTDTQYF.

This clone showed up just once. The chain has TRBV18 and TRBJ1-1; 11 bases fit TRBD1. The CDR3 covers 15 residues. The germline V gene encodes CDR1 KGHSH and CDR2 LQKENI. Trimming removed 4 bases from V and 6 bases from J; junction bases left unmatched: 7. The CDR3 spells CASSLRAGQGAEAFF. In nucleotides, the CDR3 is TGTGCCAGCTCACTTCGGGCGGGACAGGGGGCTGAAGCTTTCTTT.

The chain recombines TRBV6-5 with TRBJ1-4; 8 nucleotides agree with TRBD1. CDR1 MNHEY and CDR2 SVGAGI come from the germline V gene. The CDR3 runs 15 residues. Trimming at V came to 6 bases and at J to 7 bases, leaving 10 bases not matched to a gene. CDR3 sequence: CASSREGQGSEKLFF. The CDR3 nucleotides read TGTGCCAGCAGCCGAGAAGGACAGGGTAGTGAAAAACTGTTTTTT.